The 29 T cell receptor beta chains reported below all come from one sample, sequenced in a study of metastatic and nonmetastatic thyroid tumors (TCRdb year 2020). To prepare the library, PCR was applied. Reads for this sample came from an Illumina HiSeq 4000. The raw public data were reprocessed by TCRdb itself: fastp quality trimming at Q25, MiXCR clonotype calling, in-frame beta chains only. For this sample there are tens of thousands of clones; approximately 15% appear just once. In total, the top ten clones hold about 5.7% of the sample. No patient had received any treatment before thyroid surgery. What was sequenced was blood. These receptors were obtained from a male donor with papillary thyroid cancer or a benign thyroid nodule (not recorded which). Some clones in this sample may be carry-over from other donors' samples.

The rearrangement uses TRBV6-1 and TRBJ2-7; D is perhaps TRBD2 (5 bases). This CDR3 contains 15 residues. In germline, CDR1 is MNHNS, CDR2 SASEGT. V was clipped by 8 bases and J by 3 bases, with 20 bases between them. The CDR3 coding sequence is TGTGCCAGCGCAGGAGGAACTTACACCCTCTACGAGCAGTACTTC. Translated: CASAGGTYTLYEQYF.

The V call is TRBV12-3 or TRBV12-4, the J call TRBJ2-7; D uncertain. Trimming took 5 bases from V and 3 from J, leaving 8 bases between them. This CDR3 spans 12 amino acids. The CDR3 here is CASSSLDYEQYF. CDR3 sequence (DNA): TGTGCCAGCAGTAGCCTCGACTACGAGCAGTACTTC.

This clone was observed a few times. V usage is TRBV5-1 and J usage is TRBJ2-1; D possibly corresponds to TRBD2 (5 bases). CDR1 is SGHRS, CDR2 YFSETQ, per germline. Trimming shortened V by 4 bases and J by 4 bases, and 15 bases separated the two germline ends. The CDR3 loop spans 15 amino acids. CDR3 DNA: TGCGCCAGCAGCGAGAGGGCTGACTCTTACAATGAGCAGTTCTTC. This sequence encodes CASSERADSYNEQFF.

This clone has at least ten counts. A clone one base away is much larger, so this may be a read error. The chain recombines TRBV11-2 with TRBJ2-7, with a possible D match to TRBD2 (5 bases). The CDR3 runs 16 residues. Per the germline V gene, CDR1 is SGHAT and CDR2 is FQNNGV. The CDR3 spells CASSSLRARYSCEQYF. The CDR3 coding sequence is TGTGCCAGCAGCTCGTTGAGGGCGCGGTACTCCTGCGAGCAGTACTTC.

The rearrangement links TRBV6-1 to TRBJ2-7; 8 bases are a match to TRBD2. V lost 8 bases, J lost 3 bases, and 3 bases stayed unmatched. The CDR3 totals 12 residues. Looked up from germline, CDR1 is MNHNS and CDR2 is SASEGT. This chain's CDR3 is CASRTSNYEQYF. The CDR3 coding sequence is TGTGCCAGCCGGACTAGCAACTACGAGCAGTACTTC.

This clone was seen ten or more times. DNA for the CDR3: TGTGCCAGTAGGCGGACAGGTCATTCTGTCAATGAGCAGTTCTTC. Translating gives CASRRTGHSVNEQFF. The chain uses TRBV19 and TRBJ2-1; 7 bases fit TRBD1. Germline values: CDR1 LNHDA, CDR2 SQIVND (reference sequence). This CDR3 region has 15 residues. The junction had 11 bases not matched to a gene; V was cut back by 6 bases and J by 6 bases. The full variable domain, completed using reference TRBV19 and TRBJ2-1, is DGGITQSPKYLFRKEGQNVTLSCEQNLNHDAMYWYRQDPGQGLRLIYYSQIVNDFQKGDIAEGYSVSREKKESFPLTVTSAQKNPTAFYLCASRRTGHSVNEQFFGPGTRLTVL.

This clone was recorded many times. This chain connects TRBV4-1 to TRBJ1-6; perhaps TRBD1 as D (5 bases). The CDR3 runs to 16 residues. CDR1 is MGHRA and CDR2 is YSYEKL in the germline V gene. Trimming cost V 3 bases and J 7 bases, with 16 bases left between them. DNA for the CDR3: TGCGCCAGCAGCCAGGGACCGGGACGGGGGAATTCACCCCTCCACTTT. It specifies CASSQGPGRGNSPLHF.

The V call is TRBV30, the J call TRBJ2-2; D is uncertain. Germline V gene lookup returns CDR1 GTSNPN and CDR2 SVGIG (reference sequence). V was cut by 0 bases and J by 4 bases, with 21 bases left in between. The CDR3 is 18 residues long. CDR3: CAWSVPWAVGDSTGELFF. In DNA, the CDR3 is TGTGCCTGGAGTGTACCGTGGGCAGTGGGTGATAGCACCGGGGAGCTGTTTTTT.

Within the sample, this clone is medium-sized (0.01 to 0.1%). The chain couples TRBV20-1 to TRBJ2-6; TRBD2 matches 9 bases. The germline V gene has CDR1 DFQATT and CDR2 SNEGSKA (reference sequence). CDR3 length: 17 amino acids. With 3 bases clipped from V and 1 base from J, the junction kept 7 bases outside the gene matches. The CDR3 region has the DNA TGCAGTGCTAGTTCCGGGACTAGCTCTTCTGGGGCCAACGTCCTGACTTTC. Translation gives CSASSGTSSSGANVLTF.

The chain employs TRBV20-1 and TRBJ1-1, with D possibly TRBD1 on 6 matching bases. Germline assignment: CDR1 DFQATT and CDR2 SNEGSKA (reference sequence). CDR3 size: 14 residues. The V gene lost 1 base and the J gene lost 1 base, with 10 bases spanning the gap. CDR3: CSARAGQPNTEAFF. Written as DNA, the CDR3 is TGCAGTGCTAGAGCAGGACAGCCGAACACTGAAGCTTTCTTT.

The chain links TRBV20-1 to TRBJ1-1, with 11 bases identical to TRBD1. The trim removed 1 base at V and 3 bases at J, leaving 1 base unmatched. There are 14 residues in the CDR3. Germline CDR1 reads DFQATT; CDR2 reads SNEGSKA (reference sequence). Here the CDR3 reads CSARGGQGDTEAFF. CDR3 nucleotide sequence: TGCAGTGCTAGAGGGGGACAGGGGGACACTGAAGCTTTCTTT.

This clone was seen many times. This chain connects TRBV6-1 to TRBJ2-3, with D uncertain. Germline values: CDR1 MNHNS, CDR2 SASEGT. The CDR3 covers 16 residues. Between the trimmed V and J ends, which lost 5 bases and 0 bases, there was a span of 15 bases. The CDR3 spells CASSNPRGPSTDTQYF. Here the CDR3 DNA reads TGTGCCAGCAGTAACCCGCGCGGACCCAGCACAGATACGCAGTATTTT.

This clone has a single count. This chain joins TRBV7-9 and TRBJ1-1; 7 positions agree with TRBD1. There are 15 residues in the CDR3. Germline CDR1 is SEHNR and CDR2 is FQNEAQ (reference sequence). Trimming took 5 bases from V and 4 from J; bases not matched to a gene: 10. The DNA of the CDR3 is TGTGCCAGCAGCACCGATTCCCCAGGGGGCACTGAAGCTTTCTTT. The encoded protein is CASSTDSPGGTEAFF. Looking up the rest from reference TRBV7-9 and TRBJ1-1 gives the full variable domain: DTGVSQNPRHKITKRGQNVTFRCDPISEHNRLYWYRQTLGQGPEFLTYFQNEAQLEKSRLLSDRFSAERPKGSFSTLEIQRTEQGDSAMYLCASSTDSPGGTEAFFGQGTRLTVV.

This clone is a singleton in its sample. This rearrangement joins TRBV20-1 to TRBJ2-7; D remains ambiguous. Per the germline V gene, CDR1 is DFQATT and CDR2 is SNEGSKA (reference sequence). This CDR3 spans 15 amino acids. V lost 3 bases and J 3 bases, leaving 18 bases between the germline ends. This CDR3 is CSARASRGSGYEQYF. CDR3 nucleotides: TGCAGTGCTAGGGCGTCACGTGGCTCAGGCTACGAGCAGTACTTC.

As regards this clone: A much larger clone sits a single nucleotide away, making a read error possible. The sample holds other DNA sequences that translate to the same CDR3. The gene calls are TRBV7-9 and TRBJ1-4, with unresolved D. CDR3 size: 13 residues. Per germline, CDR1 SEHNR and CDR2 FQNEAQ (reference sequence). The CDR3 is CASSLVRAEKLFF. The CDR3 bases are TGTGCCAGCAGCTTAGTTAGGGCCGAAAAACTTTTTTTT.

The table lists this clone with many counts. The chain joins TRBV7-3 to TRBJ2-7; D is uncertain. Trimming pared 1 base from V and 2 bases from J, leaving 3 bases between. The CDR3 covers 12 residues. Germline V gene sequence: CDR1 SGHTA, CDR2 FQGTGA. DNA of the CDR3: TGTGCCAGCAGCTTAAGCACCTACGAGCAGTACTTC. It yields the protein CASSLSTYEQYF.

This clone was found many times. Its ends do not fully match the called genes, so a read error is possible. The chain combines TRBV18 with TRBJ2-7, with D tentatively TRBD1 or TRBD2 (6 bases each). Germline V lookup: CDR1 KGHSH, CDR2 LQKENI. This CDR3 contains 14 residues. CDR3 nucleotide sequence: TGTGCCAGCTCTCCGGGGGCAAGCTCCTACAAGCAGTACTTC. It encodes CASSPGASSYKQYF.

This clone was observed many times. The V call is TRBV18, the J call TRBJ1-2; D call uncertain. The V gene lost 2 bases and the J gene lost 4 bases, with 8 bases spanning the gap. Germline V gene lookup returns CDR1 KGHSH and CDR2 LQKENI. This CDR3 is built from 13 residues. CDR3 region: CASSPAWGYGYTF. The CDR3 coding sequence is TGTGCCAGCTCACCAGCGTGGGGCTATGGCTACACCTTC.

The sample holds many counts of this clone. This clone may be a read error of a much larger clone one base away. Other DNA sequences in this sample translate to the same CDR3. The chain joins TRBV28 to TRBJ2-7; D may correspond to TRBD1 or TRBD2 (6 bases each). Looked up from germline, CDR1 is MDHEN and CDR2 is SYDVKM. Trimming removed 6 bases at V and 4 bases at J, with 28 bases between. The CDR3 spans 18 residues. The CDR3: CASSHPEGGGVLRYEQYF. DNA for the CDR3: TGTGCCAGCAGCCACCCCGAGGGGGGCGGCGTGCTTCGGTACGAGCAGTACTTC.

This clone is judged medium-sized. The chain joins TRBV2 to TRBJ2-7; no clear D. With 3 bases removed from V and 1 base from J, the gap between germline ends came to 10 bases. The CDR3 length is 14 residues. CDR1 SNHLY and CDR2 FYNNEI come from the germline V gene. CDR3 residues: CASSEGPLSYEQYF. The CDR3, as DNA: TGTGCCAGCAGTGAGGGTCCACTTTCCTACGAGCAGTACTTC.

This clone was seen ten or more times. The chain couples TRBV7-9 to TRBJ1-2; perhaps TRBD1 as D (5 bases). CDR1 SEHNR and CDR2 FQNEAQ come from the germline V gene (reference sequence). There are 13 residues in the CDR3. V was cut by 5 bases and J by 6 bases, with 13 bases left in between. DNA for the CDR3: TGTGCCAGCAGCCCCCCCGACAGCGATGGCTACACCTTC. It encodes CASSPPDSDGYTF.

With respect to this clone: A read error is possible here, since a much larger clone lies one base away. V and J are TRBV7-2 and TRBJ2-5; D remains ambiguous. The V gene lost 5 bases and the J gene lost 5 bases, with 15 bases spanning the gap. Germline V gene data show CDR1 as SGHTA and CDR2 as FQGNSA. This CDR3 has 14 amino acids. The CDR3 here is CASSRSRWQETQYF. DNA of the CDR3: TGTGCCAGCAGCCGTTCGAGGTGGCAGGAGACCCAGTACTTC.

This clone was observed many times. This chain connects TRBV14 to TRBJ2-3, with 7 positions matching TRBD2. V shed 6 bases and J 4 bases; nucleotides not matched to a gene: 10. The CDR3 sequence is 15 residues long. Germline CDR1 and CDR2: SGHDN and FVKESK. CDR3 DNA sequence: TGTGCCAGCAGTCCGCAGTGGGGAGGGGCAGATACGCAGTATTTT. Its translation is CASSPQWGGADTQYF.

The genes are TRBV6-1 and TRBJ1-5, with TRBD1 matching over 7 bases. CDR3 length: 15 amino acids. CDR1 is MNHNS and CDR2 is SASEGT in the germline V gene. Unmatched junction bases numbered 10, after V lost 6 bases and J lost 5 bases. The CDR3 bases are TGTGCCAGCAGAGAAACTACAGGGGATGATCAGCCCCAGCATTTT. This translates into CASRETTGDDQPQHF.

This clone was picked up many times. The DNA for the CDR3 is TGCAGTGCTGTGAAGGAGGGCCTGTACAATGAGCAGTTCTTC. Encoded protein: CSAVKEGLYNEQFF. The rearrangement links TRBV20-1 to TRBJ2-1; tentative D call: TRBD2 (6 bases). V lost 5 bases and J 4 bases, leaving 15 bases between the germline ends. Germline CDR1 DFQATT, CDR2 SNEGSKA (reference sequence). The CDR3 has 14 amino acids.

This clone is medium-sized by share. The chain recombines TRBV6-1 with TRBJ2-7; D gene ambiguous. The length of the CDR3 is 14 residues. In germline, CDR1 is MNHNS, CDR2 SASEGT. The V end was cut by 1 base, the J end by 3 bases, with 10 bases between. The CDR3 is CASSEGGYLYEQYF. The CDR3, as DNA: TGTGCCAGCAGTGAAGGTGGCTATCTCTACGAGCAGTACTTC.

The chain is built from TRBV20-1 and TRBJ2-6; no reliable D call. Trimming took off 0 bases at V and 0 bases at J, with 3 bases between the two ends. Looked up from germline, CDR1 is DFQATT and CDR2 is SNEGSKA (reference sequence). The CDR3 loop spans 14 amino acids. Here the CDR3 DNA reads TGCAGTGCTAGAGATGGCTCTGGGGCCAACGTCCTGACTTTC. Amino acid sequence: CSARDGSGANVLTF.

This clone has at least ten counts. CDR3 in amino acids: CSARDWDGRGEQYF. As DNA, the CDR3 is TGCAGTGCTAGAGATTGGGACGGGAGGGGGGAGCAGTACTTC. The V and J genes are TRBV20-1 and TRBJ2-7, with 8 nucleotides matching TRBD2. The CDR3 has 14 residues. Looked up from germline, CDR1 is DFQATT and CDR2 is SNEGSKA (reference sequence). V trimming: 0 bases; J trimming: 7 bases; junction bases outside the gene matches: 8.

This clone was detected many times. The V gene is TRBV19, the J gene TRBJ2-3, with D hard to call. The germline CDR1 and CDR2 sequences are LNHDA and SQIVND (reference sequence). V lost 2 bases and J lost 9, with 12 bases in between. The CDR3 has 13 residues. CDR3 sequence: CASSIPLALTQYF. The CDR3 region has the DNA TGTGCCAGTAGTATACCCCTGGCCCTAACGCAGTATTTT.